The 18 T cell receptor beta chains reported below all come from one sample, sequenced in a study of T cell changes during pregnancy in multiple sclerosis. Libraries were prepared by immunoSEQ multiplex PCR; TCRdb keeps only in-frame clonotypes and omits some of them. The sample consists of 88,000 or so clones, about 91% of them appearing once. The sample here was peripheral blood, taken before pregnancy. These receptors were taken from a female donor with multiple sclerosis, enrolled in a pregnancy study.

V and J are TRBV29-1 and TRBJ2-1, with D perhaps matching TRBD2 (6 bases). This CDR3 is built from 15 residues. CDR1 is SQVTM and CDR2 is ANQGSEA in the germline V gene. V lost 4 bases and J lost 4, with 17 bases in between. CDR3 DNA sequence: TGCAGCGTTGCGTACGGGGGTCCCTTTTACAATGAGCAGTTCTTC. Amino acids: CSVAYGGPFYNEQFF.

The CDR3 DNA reads as TGTGCCAGCAGGCAGACAGGGGGCAATGAGCAGTTCTTC. Translated: CASRQTGGNEQFF. The chain is built from TRBV6-5 and TRBJ2-1; 9 nucleotides align to TRBD1. Germline-derived CDR1 and CDR2 are MNHEY and SVGAGI. The CDR3 has 13 residues. J was trimmed by 6 bases and V by 6 bases; bases with no gene match: 3.

The chain employs TRBV4-2 and TRBJ2-2; 10 bases map to TRBD2. V was pared by 0 bases and J by 7 bases, with 8 bases of the junction left unmatched. This CDR3 comprises 17 residues. The germline V gene encodes CDR1 LGHNA and CDR2 YNFKEQ. For the CDR3, the DNA is TGTGCCAGCAGCCAAGAGGGGCTAGCGGGAGCGGGCGGGGAGCTGTTTTTT. This sequence encodes CASSQEGLAGAGGELFF.

V is TRBV19 and J is TRBJ1-1, with D possibly TRBD1 on 6 matching bases. Germline V CDR1 and CDR2: LNHDA, SQIVND (reference sequence). The length of the CDR3 is 14 residues. V shed 8 bases and J shed 2 bases, with 15 bases lying between them. In DNA, the CDR3 is TGTGCCAGTTTCAGAACAGGGACCAACACTGAAGCTTTCTTT. This sequence encodes CASFRTGTNTEAFF. The variable domain in full, completed from reference TRBV19 and TRBJ1-1, reads DGGITQSPKYLFRKEGQNVTLSCEQNLNHDAMYWYRQDPGQGLRLIYYSQIVNDFQKGDIAEGYSVSREKKESFPLTVTSAQKNPTAFYLCASFRTGTNTEAFFGQGTRLTVV.

The chain carries TRBV27 and TRBJ2-7; 8 nucleotides agree with TRBD1. CDR3 length: 14 amino acids. Unmatched junction bases numbered 8, after V lost 6 bases and J lost 4 bases. Germline V gene sequence: CDR1 MNHEY, CDR2 SMNVEV (reference sequence). DNA for the CDR3: TGTGCCAGCAGAATCGGGACAGGCCCATACGAGCAGTACTTC. This encodes CASRIGTGPYEQYF.

The chain employs TRBV4-1 and TRBJ2-1, with a weak D call TRBD2 (5 bases). CDR3 length: 14 residues. Germline V gene data show CDR1 as MGHRA and CDR2 as YSYEKL. V was cut by 7 bases and J by 12 bases, with 22 bases left in between. The CDR3 coding sequence is TGCGCCAGCACCGAAACCGATACTAGGACCGTGCAGTTCTTC. This sequence encodes CASTETDTRTVQFF.

The rearrangement joins TRBV15 to TRBJ2-1; 7 bases match TRBD2. With 1 base clipped from V and 2 bases from J, the junction kept 2 bases outside the gene matches. The CDR3 spans 15 residues. Germline assignment: CDR1 LNHNV and CDR2 YYDKDF (reference sequence). CDR3 region: CATSRGGTTYNEQFF. The CDR3 DNA is TGTGCCACCAGCAGAGGGGGGACTACCTACAATGAGCAGTTCTTC.

V and J are TRBV6-6 and TRBJ1-1, with TRBD1 as a possible D gene (5 bases). Trimming took off 7 bases at V and 4 bases at J, with 19 bases between the two ends. Per germline, CDR1 MNHNY and CDR2 SVGAGI (reference sequence). The CDR3 sequence is 15 residues long. This CDR3 reads CASIRVPSVGTEAFF. In nucleotides, the CDR3 is TGTGCCAGCATCAGGGTCCCCTCCGTTGGCACTGAAGCTTTCTTT.

This clone was seen just once. This chain links TRBV7-2 with TRBJ2-2, with D hard to call. The germline V gene encodes CDR1 SGHTA and CDR2 FQGNSA. Trimming removed 1 base from V and 5 bases from J, with 8 bases in between. CDR3 length: 14 residues. CDR3 loop: CASSLVLVTGELFF. The DNA of the CDR3 is TGTGCCAGCAGCTTAGTACTGGTAACCGGGGAGCTGTTTTTT.

The rearrangement uses TRBV28 and TRBJ2-6, with TRBD1 matching 12 bases. Germline V gene sequence: CDR1 MDHEN, CDR2 SYDVKM. CDR3 length: 18 amino acids. Trimming removed 6 bases from V and 3 bases from J; junction bases left unmatched: 9. The chain's CDR3 is CASRPTGTGGGGANVLTF. CDR3 DNA: TGTGCCAGCAGACCCACCGGGACAGGGGGCGGTGGGGCCAACGTCCTGACTTTC.

The chain employs TRBV11-2 and TRBJ2-1; D possibly corresponds to TRBD2 (5 bases). The germline V and J ends were trimmed by 10 bases and 1 base, with 17 bases remaining between them. This CDR3 is built from 15 residues. Germline V lookup: CDR1 SGHAT, CDR2 FQNNGV. CDR3 bases: TGTGCCACCAAGGCCCCAGCGGCTTCCTACAATGAGCAGTTCTTC. Translation gives CATKAPAASYNEQFF.

This clone was counted a few times. The chain carries TRBV2 and TRBJ1-5; 9 bases agree with TRBD1. This CDR3 region has 15 residues. Germline loops: CDR1 SNHLY, CDR2 FYNNEI. The V and J ends lost 8 bases and 3 bases, in that order; junction bases with no gene match: 8. The chain's CDR3 is CASQTGGNINQPQHF. The CDR3 coding sequence is TGTGCCAGCCAGACAGGGGGTAATATCAATCAGCCCCAGCATTTT. Based on the CDR3 plus reference TRBV2 and TRBJ1-5, the full variable domain is EPEVTQTPSHQVTQMGQEVILRCVPISNHLYFYWYRQILGQKVEFLVSFYNNEISEKSEIFDDQFSVERPDGSNFTLKIRSTKLEDSAMYFCASQTGGNINQPQHFGDGTRLSIL.

The genes are TRBV11-2 and TRBJ2-7; 11 positions agree with TRBD1. Trimming at V came to 6 bases and at J to 4 bases, leaving 5 bases not matched to a gene. Per germline, CDR1 SGHAT and CDR2 FQNNGV. This CDR3 region has 14 residues. The CDR3 spells CASRTGQGAYEQYF. The CDR3 nucleotides are TGTGCCAGCAGAACCGGACAGGGGGCTTACGAGCAGTACTTC.

The CDR3 loop reads CASSVASGAYEQYF. The CDR3 DNA follows: TGTGCCAGCAGTGTGGCTAGCGGGGCCTACGAGCAGTACTTC. The chain is built from TRBV2 and TRBJ2-7, with 9 bases that match TRBD2. After removal of 4 bases from V and 2 bases from J, the junction contained 3 bases not matched to a gene. CDR1 is SNHLY, CDR2 FYNNEI, per germline. This CDR3 comprises 14 residues.

This chain connects TRBV7-2 to TRBJ2-2, with TRBD1 matching over 8 bases. J was trimmed by 2 bases and V by 5 bases; bases with no gene match: 10. Per germline, CDR1 SGHTA and CDR2 FQGNSA. This CDR3 is 17 amino acids long. This chain's CDR3 is CASSPGQGRQNTGELFF. In nucleotides, the CDR3 is TGTGCCAGCAGCCCCGGACAGGGAAGGCAAAACACCGGGGAGCTGTTTTTT.

The chain employs TRBV28 and TRBJ2-3; D not resolved. The CDR3 is 12 residues long. CDR1 is MDHEN, CDR2 SYDVKM, per germline. The V end was cut by 8 bases, the J end by 2 bases, with 8 bases between. In DNA form, the CDR3 reads TGTGCCAGCCGAGAGAACACAGATACGCAGTATTTT. Amino acid sequence: CASRENTDTQYF.

This clone was seen once. The genes are TRBV30 and TRBJ2-7; possibly TRBD1 for D (6 bases). CDR1 and CDR2 from the germline V gene are GTSNPN and SVGIG (reference sequence). V gave up 0 bases and J gave up 4 bases, with 13 bases separating them. There are 14 residues in the CDR3. The CDR3: CAWSVQGGGYEQYF. CDR3 DNA sequence: TGTGCCTGGAGTGTACAAGGGGGTGGGTACGAGCAGTACTTC. Looking up the rest from reference TRBV30 and TRBJ2-7 gives the full variable domain: SQTIHQWPATLVQPVGSPLSLECTVEGTSNPNLYWYRQAAGRGLQLLFYSVGIGQISSEVPQNLSASRPQDRQFILSSKKLLLSDSGFYLCAWSVQGGGYEQYFGPGTRLTVT.

The rearrangement links TRBV6-1 to TRBJ2-3; tentative D call: TRBD2 (5 bases). Germline assignment: CDR1 MNHNS and CDR2 SASEGT. Trimming pared 4 bases from V and 7 bases from J, leaving 18 bases between. The CDR3 is 15 amino acids. CDR3 region: CASSGDGRPGNTQYF. The CDR3 DNA is TGTGCCAGCAGTGGCGACGGTCGGCCGGGGAATACGCAGTATTTT.